This entry describes one T cell receptor beta chain. CDR3 length: 13 amino acids. Looked up from germline, CDR1 is MNHEY and CDR2 is SVGAGI. The V end was cut by 4 bases, the J end by 8 bases, with 12 bases between. Here immunoSEQ multiplex PCR was the method, and the copy in TCRdb shows in-frame clones only, minus some. The sample contains about 340,000 clones, about 93% of which appear only once. The sample is drawn from a study of brain T cells in children with intractable seizures. Stated time point: blood from clinic visit 5 months post-surgery; TSC patient then seizure free. The sequenced sample was peripheral blood, obtained 5 to 6 months after surgery. The TCR was taken from a boy under three years old with tuberous sclerosis and intractable seizures. The rearrangement joins TRBV6-5 to TRBJ2-4; D is undetermined. In nucleotides, the CDR3 is TGTGCCAGCAGTTCTTCTTCCGGAGACATTCAGTACTTC. The encoded protein is CASSSSSGDIQYF.